This T cell receptor (beta chain) was identified in a study of T cell responses to AZD1222 COVID-19 vaccine. Study-level results: Donors were chiefly white British, with a greater number of females, and clonal diversity was perhaps underestimated.

Notes on this clone: Its antigen is as yet unknown.

The V segment lost 8 bases and the J segment 10 bases; nucleotides outside the gene matches: 2. The CDR3 contains 11 residues. Germline CDR1 reads MNHNY; CDR2 reads SVGAGI (reference sequence). Generated by immunoSEQ multiplex PCR, the TCRdb table keeps only in-frame clones and is missing some. The repertoire holds 110,000 or so clones, with 88% as singletons. The origin of this receptor is an adult in good health. The sample was peripheral blood, taken on day 0 of AZD1222 vaccination. This sequence joins TRBV6-6 and TRBJ2-7; TRBD2 agrees at 13 bases. CDR3 sequence: CASGLAGVQYF. In nucleotides, the CDR3 is TGTGCCAGCGGACTAGCGGGAGTTCAGTACTTC.